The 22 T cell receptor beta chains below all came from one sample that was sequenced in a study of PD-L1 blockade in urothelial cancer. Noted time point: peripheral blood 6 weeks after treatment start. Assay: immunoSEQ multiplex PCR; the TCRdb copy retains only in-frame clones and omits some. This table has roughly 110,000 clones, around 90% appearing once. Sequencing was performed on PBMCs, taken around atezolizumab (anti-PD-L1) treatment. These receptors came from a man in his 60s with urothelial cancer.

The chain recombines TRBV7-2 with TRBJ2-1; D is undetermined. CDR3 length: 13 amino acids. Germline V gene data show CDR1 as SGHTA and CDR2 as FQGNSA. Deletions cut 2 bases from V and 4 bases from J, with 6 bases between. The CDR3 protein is CASSLSHYNEQFF. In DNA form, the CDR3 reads TGTGCCAGCAGCTTATCCCATTACAATGAGCAGTTCTTC. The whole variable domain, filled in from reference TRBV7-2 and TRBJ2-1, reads GAGVSQSPSNKVTEKGKDVELRCDPISGHTALYWYRQSLGQGLEFLIYFQGNSAPDKSGLPSDRFSAERTGGSVSTLTIQRTQQEDSAVYLCASSLSHYNEQFFGPGTRLTVL.

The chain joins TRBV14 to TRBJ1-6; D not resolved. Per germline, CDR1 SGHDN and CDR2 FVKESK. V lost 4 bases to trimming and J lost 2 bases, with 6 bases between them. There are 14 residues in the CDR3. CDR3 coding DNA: TGTGCCAGCAGCCCTCAGACCTATAATTCACCCCTCCACTTT. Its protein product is CASSPQTYNSPLHF.

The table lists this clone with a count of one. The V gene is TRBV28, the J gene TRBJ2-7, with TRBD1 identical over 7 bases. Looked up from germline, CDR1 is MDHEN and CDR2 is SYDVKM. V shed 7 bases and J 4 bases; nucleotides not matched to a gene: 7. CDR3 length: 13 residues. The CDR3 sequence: CASTPGQIYEQYF. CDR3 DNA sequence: TGTGCCAGCACCCCGGGACAGATTTACGAGCAGTACTTC.

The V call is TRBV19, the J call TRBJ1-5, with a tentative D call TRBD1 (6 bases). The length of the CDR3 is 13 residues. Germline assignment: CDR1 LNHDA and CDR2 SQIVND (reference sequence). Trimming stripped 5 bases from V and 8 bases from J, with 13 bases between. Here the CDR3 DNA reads TGTGCCAGTAGTTCCACAGGGCGTGAGCCCCAGCATTTT. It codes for CASSSTGREPQHF. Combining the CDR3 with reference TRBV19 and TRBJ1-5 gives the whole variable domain DGGITQSPKYLFRKEGQNVTLSCEQNLNHDAMYWYRQDPGQGLRLIYYSQIVNDFQKGDIAEGYSVSREKKESFPLTVTSAQKNPTAFYLCASSSTGREPQHFGDGTRLSIL.

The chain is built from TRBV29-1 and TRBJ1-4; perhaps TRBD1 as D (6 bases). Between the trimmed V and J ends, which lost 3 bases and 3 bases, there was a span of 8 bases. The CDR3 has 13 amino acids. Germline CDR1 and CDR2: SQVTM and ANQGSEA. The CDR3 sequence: CSVDAGANEKLFF. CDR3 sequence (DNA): TGCAGCGTTGACGCAGGGGCTAATGAAAAACTGTTTTTT.

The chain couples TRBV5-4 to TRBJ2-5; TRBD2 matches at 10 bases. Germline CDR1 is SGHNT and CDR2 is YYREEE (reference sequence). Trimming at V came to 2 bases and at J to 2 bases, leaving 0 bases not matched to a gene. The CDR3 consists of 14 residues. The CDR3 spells CASSFSGGQETQYF. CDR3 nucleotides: TGTGCCAGCAGCTTTAGCGGGGGGCAAGAGACCCAGTACTTC.

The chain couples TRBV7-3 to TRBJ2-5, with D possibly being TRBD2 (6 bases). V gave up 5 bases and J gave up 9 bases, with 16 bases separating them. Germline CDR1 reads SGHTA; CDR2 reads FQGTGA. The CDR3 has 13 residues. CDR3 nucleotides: TGTGCCAGCAGCCCGGGGACTGCCCAGGCCCAGTACTTC. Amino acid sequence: CASSPGTAQAQYF.

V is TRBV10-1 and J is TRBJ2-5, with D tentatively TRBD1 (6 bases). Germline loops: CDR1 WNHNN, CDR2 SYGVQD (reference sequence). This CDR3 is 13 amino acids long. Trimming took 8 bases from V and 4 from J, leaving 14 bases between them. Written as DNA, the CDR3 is TGCGCCAGCTCAGGACAGATAGGAGAGACCCAGTACTTC. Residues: CASSGQIGETQYF.

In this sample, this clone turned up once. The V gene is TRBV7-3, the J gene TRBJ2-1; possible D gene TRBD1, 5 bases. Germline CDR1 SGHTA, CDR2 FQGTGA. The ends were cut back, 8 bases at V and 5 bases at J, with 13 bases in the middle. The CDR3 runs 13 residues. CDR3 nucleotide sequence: TGTGCCAGCGGCCGGGCCAGGGACAATGAGCAGTTCTTC. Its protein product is CASGRARDNEQFF. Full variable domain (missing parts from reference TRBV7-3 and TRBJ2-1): GAGVSQTPSNKVTEKGKYVELRCDPISGHTALYWYRQSLGQGPEFLIYFQGTGAADDSGLPNDRFFAVRPEGSVSTLKIQRTERGDSAVYLCASGRARDNEQFFGPGTRLTVL.

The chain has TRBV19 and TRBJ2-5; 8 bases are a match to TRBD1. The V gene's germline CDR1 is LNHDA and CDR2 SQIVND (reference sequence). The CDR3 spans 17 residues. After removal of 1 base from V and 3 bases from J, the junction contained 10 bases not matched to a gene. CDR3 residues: CASSIGWGRGQEETQYF. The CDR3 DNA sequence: TGTGCCAGTAGTATAGGGTGGGGCAGGGGGCAGGAAGAGACCCAGTACTTC.

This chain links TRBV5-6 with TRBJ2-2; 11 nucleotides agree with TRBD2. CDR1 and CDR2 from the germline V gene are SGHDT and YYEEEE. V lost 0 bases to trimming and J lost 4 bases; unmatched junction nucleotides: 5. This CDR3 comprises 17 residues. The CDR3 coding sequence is TGTGCCAGCAGCTTGGCAGGACTAGCGGGTTTCACCGGGGAGCTGTTTTTT. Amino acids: CASSLAGLAGFTGELFF. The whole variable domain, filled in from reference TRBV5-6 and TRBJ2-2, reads DAGVTQSPTHLIKTRGQQVTLRCSPKSGHDTVSWYQQALGQGPQFIFQYYEEEERQRGNFPDRFSGHQFPNYSSELNVNALLLGDSALYLCASSLAGLAGFTGELFFGEGSRLTVL.

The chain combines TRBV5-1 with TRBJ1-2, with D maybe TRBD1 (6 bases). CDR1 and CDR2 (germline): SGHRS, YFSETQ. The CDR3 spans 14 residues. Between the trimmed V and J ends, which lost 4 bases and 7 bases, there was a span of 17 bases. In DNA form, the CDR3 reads TGCGCCAGCAGCAGTGGATCAGGGGCTCCTGGCTACACCTTC. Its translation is CASSSGSGAPGYTF. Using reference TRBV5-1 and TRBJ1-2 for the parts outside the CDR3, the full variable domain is KAGVTQTPRYLIKTRGQQVTLSCSPISGHRSVSWYQQTPGQGLQFLFEYFSETQRNKGNFPGRFSGRQFSNSRSEMNVSTLELGDSALYLCASSSGSGAPGYTFGSGTRLTVV.

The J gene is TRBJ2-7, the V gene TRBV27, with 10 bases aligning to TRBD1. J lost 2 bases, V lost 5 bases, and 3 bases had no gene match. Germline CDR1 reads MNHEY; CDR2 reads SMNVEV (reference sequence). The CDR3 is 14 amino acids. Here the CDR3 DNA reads TGTGCCAGCAGTACCGGACAGGGGGCCTACGAGCAGTACTTC. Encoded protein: CASSTGQGAYEQYF.

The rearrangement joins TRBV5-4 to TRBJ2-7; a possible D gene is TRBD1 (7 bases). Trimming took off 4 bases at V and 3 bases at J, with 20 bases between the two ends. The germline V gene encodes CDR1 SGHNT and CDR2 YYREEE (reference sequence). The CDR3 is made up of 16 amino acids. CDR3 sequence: CASSDKAGTAGYEQYF. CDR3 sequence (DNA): TGTGCCAGCAGCGACAAAGCCGGGACAGCGGGCTACGAGCAGTACTTC.

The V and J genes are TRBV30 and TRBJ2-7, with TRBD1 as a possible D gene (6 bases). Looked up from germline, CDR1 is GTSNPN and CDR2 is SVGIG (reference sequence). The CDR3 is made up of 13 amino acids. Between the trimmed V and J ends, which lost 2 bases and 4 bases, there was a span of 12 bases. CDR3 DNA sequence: TGTGCCTGGAGTTGGGACAACAGTTACGAGCAGTACTTC. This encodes CAWSWDNSYEQYF.

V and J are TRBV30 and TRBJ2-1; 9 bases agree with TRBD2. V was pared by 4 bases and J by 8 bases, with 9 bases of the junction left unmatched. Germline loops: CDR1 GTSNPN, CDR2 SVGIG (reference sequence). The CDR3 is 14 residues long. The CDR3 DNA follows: TGTGCCTGGACGGCGGGGGGGAATGCGGATGAGCAGTTCTTC. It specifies CAWTAGGNADEQFF. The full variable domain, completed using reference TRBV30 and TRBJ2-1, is SQTIHQWPATLVQPVGSPLSLECTVEGTSNPNLYWYRQAAGRGLQLLFYSVGIGQISSEVPQNLSASRPQDRQFILSSKKLLLSDSGFYLCAWTAGGNADEQFFGPGTRLTVL.

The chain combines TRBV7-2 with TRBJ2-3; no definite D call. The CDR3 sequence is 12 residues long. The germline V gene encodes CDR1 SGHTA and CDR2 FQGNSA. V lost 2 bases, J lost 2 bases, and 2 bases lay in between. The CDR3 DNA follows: TGTGCCAGCAGCTTATACACAGATACGCAGTATTTT. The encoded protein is CASSLYTDTQYF. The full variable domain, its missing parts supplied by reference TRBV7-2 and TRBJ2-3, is GAGVSQSPSNKVTEKGKDVELRCDPISGHTALYWYRQSLGQGLEFLIYFQGNSAPDKSGLPSDRFSAERTGGSVSTLTIQRTQQEDSAVYLCASSLYTDTQYFGPGTRLTVL.

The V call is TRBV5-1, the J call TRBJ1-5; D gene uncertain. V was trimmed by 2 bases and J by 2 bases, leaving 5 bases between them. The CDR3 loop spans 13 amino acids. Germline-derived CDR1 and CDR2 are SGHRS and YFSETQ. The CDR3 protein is CASSFEGNQPQHF. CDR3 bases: TGCGCCAGCAGCTTCGAGGGCAATCAGCCCCAGCATTTT.

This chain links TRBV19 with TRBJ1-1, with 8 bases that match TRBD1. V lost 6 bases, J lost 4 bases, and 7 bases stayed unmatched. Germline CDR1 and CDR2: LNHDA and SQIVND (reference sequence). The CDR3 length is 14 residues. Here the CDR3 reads CASSATGDGTEAFF. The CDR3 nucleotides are TGTGCCAGTAGCGCGACAGGGGATGGCACTGAAGCTTTCTTT.

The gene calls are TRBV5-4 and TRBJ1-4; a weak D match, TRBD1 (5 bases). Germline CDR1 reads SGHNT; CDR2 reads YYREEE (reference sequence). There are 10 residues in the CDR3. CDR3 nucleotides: TGTGGATGGGGGGATGAAAAACTGTTTTTT. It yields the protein CGWGDEKLFF.

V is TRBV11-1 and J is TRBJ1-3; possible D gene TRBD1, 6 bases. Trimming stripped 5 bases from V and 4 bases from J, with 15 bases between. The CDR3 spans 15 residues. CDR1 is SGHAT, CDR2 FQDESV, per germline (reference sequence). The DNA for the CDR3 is TGTGCCAGCAGCAACAGGGAGATCTCCGGAAACACCATATATTTT. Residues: CASSNREISGNTIYF.

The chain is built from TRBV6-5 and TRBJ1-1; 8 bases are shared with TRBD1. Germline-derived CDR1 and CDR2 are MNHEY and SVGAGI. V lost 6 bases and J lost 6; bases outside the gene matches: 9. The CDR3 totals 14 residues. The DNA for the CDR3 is TGTGCCAGCAGGCTCGACAGGGGAACGCCTGAAGCTTTCTTT. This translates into CASRLDRGTPEAFF.